The 16 T cell receptor beta chains below come from one sample, sequenced in a study of CD8 T cells in Susac syndrome. When the RNA was reverse transcribed, random hexamers were used with an input of about 0.5 to 1 ug. TCRdb ran MiXCR on the immunoSEQ multiplex PCR reads and lists one entry per CDR3 protein. The table has roughly 80,000 distinct CDR3 sequences, approximately 93% seen once. The source material was CD8+ T cells from PBMCs. These receptors all stem from a human donor with Susac syndrome.

This chain uses TRBV7-9 with TRBJ2-1; 8 bases match TRBD2. In germline, CDR1 is SEHNR, CDR2 FQNEAQ (reference sequence). V was pared by 4 bases and J by 8 bases, with 4 bases of the junction left unmatched. This CDR3 is 13 amino acids long. Here the CDR3 reads CASSSRGGDEQFF. CDR3 DNA sequence: TGTGCCAGCAGCTCCCGGGGGGGCGATGAGCAGTTCTTC.

This clonotype has a single count. The genes are TRBV5-4 and TRBJ2-1; D is ambiguous. The germline V and J ends were trimmed by 4 bases and 0 bases, with 11 bases remaining between them. Per the germline V gene, CDR1 is SGHNT and CDR2 is YYREEE (reference sequence). CDR3 length: 15 residues. The CDR3 here is CASSPDKSSYNEQFF. CDR3 bases: TGTGCCAGCAGCCCGGATAAGAGCTCCTACAATGAGCAGTTCTTC.

J is TRBJ2-7 and V is TRBV5-4, with 9 bases fitting TRBD2. The germline gives CDR1 SGHNT, CDR2 YYREEE (reference sequence). The CDR3 length is 15 residues. Germline trimming cut 3 bases from V and 3 bases from J; bases unmatched to any gene: 7. The CDR3 spells CASSSRTSEFYEQYF. CDR3 nucleotides: TGTGCCAGCAGCTCGCGGACTAGCGAGTTCTACGAGCAGTACTTC.

The chain employs TRBV19 and TRBJ1-1; D gene ambiguous. V lost 3 bases, J lost 3 bases, and 17 bases lay in between. Germline CDR1 LNHDA, CDR2 SQIVND (reference sequence). The CDR3 loop spans 16 amino acids. The CDR3 nucleotides read TGTGCCAGTAGTATTTTCCCCAAGGAGGGAGACACTGAAGCTTTCTTT. Residues: CASSIFPKEGDTEAFF.

The J gene is TRBJ1-4, the V gene TRBV9; tentative D call: TRBD1 (6 bases). This CDR3 has 15 residues. The V and J ends lost 4 bases and 8 bases respectively, with 18 bases between them. Germline V CDR1 and CDR2: SGDLS, YYNGEE. Here the CDR3 reads CASSPFGGLNEKLFF. CDR3 in DNA: TGTGCCAGCAGCCCTTTCGGGGGGCTCAACGAAAAACTGTTTTTT.

The chain links TRBV15 to TRBJ2-1; TRBD1 aligns across 10 bases. The junction had 7 bases not matched to a gene; V was cut back by 4 bases and J by 7 bases. In germline, CDR1 is LNHNV, CDR2 YYDKDF (reference sequence). This CDR3 has 15 amino acids. CDR3 in amino acids: CATSTPPGQGNEQFF. The CDR3 DNA reads TGTGCCACCAGCACACCTCCGGGACAGGGGAATGAGCAGTTCTTC.

The rearrangement links TRBV20-1 to TRBJ2-7, with 9 bases aligning to TRBD2. Unmatched junction bases numbered 8, after V lost 3 bases and J lost 5 bases. This CDR3 is 14 amino acids long. Germline-derived CDR1 and CDR2 are DFQATT and SNEGSKA (reference sequence). For the CDR3, the DNA is TGCAGTGCTAGGGGTAGCGGGGGTATCCACGAGCAGTACTTC. The encoded protein is CSARGSGGIHEQYF.

This chain uses TRBV5-1 with TRBJ1-3; the D gene is possibly TRBD1 (6 bases). V gave up 4 bases and J gave up 5 bases, with 10 bases separating them. The CDR3 runs 13 residues. Germline V gene data show CDR1 as SGHRS and CDR2 as YFSETQ. Here the CDR3 DNA reads TGCGCCAGCAGCACTGGACAGAGAAACACCATATATTTT. The encoded protein is CASSTGQRNTIYF.

The chain carries TRBV2 and TRBJ2-1; TRBD1 is a possible D gene (6 bases). Germline V gene lookup returns CDR1 SNHLY and CDR2 FYNNEI. V lost 3 bases, J lost 0 bases, and 9 bases lay in between. There are 15 residues in the CDR3. CDR3 sequence reads: CASSDRGYSYNEQFF. The CDR3 nucleotides are TGTGCCAGCAGTGACAGGGGTTACTCCTACAATGAGCAGTTCTTC.

This clonotype has a handful of counts. The gene calls are TRBV12-3 or TRBV12-4 and TRBJ2-1; D may match TRBD1 or TRBD2 (5 bases each). CDR3 size: 13 residues. V lost 3 bases, J lost 6 bases, and 9 bases lay in between. The CDR3 DNA reads as TGTGCCAGCAGTTTCGGGACGGGCAATGAGCAGTTCTTC. Encoded protein: CASSFGTGNEQFF.

This chain joins TRBV4-3 and TRBJ2-2; the match to TRBD2 covers 13 bases. J was trimmed by 1 base and V by 1 base; bases with no gene match: 12. Germline V gene sequence: CDR1 LGHNA, CDR2 YSLEER. CDR3 length: 21 amino acids. CDR3 loop: CASSQGQGGLAGLVNTGELFF. CDR3 DNA: TGCGCCAGCAGCCAAGGCCAAGGGGGACTAGCGGGGTTAGTGAACACCGGGGAGCTGTTTTTT.

V usage is TRBV7-9 and J usage is TRBJ2-6; 7 bases match TRBD1. Trimming at V came to 3 bases and at J to 3 bases, leaving 2 bases not matched to a gene. The CDR3 consists of 15 residues. CDR1 SEHNR and CDR2 FQNEAQ come from the germline V gene (reference sequence). CDR3 in amino acids: CASSFRDSGANVLTF. The CDR3, as DNA: TGTGCCAGCAGCTTCCGGGACAGTGGGGCCAACGTCCTGACTTTC.

The chain uses TRBV7-9 and TRBJ1-4, with D unclear. The germline V gene encodes CDR1 SEHNR and CDR2 FQNEAQ (reference sequence). This CDR3 contains 14 residues. Trimming cost V 8 bases and J 2 bases, with 12 bases left between them. The CDR3 bases are TGTGCCAGCTTCGGAGGTGGGACTAATGAAAAACTGTTTTTT. As protein: CASFGGGTNEKLFF.

This sequence joins TRBV5-1 and TRBJ2-2; a weak D match, TRBD1 (6 bases). Looked up from germline, CDR1 is SGHRS and CDR2 is YFSETQ. There are 18 residues in the CDR3. The germline V and J ends were trimmed by 5 bases and 3 bases, with 23 bases remaining between them. The CDR3 loop is CASRPRAQGTSYTGELFF. In DNA, the CDR3 is TGCGCCAGCAGACCCCGGGCCCAGGGGACCTCCTACACCGGGGAGCTGTTTTTT.

The gene calls are TRBV5-4 and TRBJ2-7, with D possibly TRBD2 on 5 matching bases. V lost 4 bases and J 2 bases, leaving 13 bases between the germline ends. The CDR3 extends over 14 amino acids. The germline V gene has CDR1 SGHNT and CDR2 YYREEE (reference sequence). The CDR3: CASSTLGGAYEQYF. As DNA, the CDR3 is TGTGCCAGCAGCACCCTAGGAGGAGCCTACGAGCAGTACTTC.

This chain joins TRBV12-3 or TRBV12-4 and TRBJ2-6; D possibly corresponds to TRBD1 (6 bases). V lost 4 bases to trimming and J lost 1 base, with 14 bases between them. The CDR3 spans 17 residues. The CDR3 protein is CASSSRDTHSGANVLTF. CDR3 nucleotide sequence: TGTGCCAGCAGTTCCCGGGACACCCATTCTGGGGCCAACGTCCTGACTTTC.